The 20 T cell receptor beta chains given below trace back to one sample, sequenced in a study of T cell responses to AZD1222 COVID-19 vaccine (TCRdb year 2021). The library was generated by the immunoSEQ multiplex PCR assay. What TCRdb holds here is the immuneACCESS table cut down to in-frame rearrangements. Part of the clones is not present; checked against another copy, under half of the missing clones reflect an unresolved V gene, and the others are unexplained. The sample profile shows fewer than 120,000 clones; around 90% of them were found once. 1.5% to 2% of the sample belongs to the ten largest clones. The time point tag for this specimen amounts to: baseline before first vaccination. This specimen consisted of peripheral blood, obtained on day 0 of AZD1222 vaccination. These receptors all come from an adult in good health.

The chain couples TRBV5-6 to TRBJ2-7, with 8 bases that match TRBD1. The length of the CDR3 is 13 residues. J gave up 6 bases and V 4 bases, and 6 bases lay outside the gene matches. CDR1 and CDR2 (germline): SGHDT, YYEEEE. Written as DNA, the CDR3 is TGTGCCAGCAGCCAGGACAGGGTAAGCGAGCAGTACTTC. It is translated as CASSQDRVSEQYF.

The rearrangement links TRBV30 to TRBJ1-2; D uncertain. The CDR3 runs to 13 residues. Germline V CDR1 and CDR2: GTSNPN, SVGIG (reference sequence). The V end lost 6 bases, the J end lost 0 bases, and 11 bases lay between the germline ends. The CDR3 nucleotides are TGTGCCTGCCAAAGGCAGGCTAACTATGGCTACACCTTC. Its translation: CACQRQANYGYTF.

V gene TRBV24-1 combines with J gene TRBJ2-7, with D perhaps TRBD2 (5 bases). V lost 1 base and J lost 4, with 7 bases in between. The CDR3 extends over 13 amino acids. Germline V lookup: CDR1 KGHDR, CDR2 SFDVKD. CDR3: CATSDFPGYEQYF. In DNA, the CDR3 is TGTGCCACCAGTGATTTCCCGGGGTACGAGCAGTACTTC.

The chain joins TRBV25-1 to TRBJ1-2; the D gene is possibly TRBD1 (6 bases). Germline CDR1 MGHDK, CDR2 SYGVNS. V was clipped by 8 bases and J by 3 bases, with 10 bases between them. CDR3 size: 12 residues. The CDR3 sequence is CASRAGDYGYTF. CDR3 nucleotides: TGTGCCAGCCGCGCAGGGGACTATGGCTACACCTTC.

The chain combines TRBV7-2 with TRBJ1-2; D is uncertain. CDR1 and CDR2 from the germline V gene are SGHTA and FQGNSA. V lost 1 base to trimming and J lost 4 bases, with 10 bases between them. The CDR3 runs 14 residues. CDR3 DNA: TGTGCCAGCAGCTTAGATCGGAACCTCTATGGCTACACCTTC. Protein sequence: CASSLDRNLYGYTF. The full variable domain, in which reference TRBV7-2 and TRBJ1-2 provide the parts outside the CDR3, is GAGVSQSPSNKVTEKGKDVELRCDPISGHTALYWYRQSLGQGLEFLIYFQGNSAPDKSGLPSDRFSAERTGGSVSTLTIQRTQQEDSAVYLCASSLDRNLYGYTFGSGTRLTVV.

The V gene is TRBV6-1, the J gene TRBJ2-2; tentative D call: TRBD1 (6 bases). V lost 4 bases, J lost 7 bases, and 19 bases lay in between. Germline CDR1 reads MNHNS; CDR2 reads SASEGT. This CDR3 is 16 amino acids long. The CDR3 protein is CASSGAGALVGGELFF. CDR3 DNA: TGTGCCAGCAGTGGGGCAGGGGCCCTTGTGGGCGGGGAGCTGTTTTTT.

The chain combines TRBV6-5 with TRBJ1-2; 11 positions agree with TRBD1. The CDR3 consists of 15 residues. The germline CDR1 and CDR2 sequences are MNHEY and SVGAGI. V was clipped by 7 bases and J by 5 bases; unmatched bases: 9. In nucleotides, the CDR3 is TGTGCCAGCATTCATAGTGGACAGGGGGCGTATGGCTACACCTTC. Amino acids: CASIHSGQGAYGYTF.

The chain combines TRBV29-1 with TRBJ1-2; D may be TRBD1 (5 bases). Trimming removed 2 bases at V and 6 bases at J, with 13 bases between. The CDR3 covers 13 residues. Germline lookup yields CDR1 SQVTM and CDR2 ANQGSEA. The CDR3 reads CSVETTGRNGYTF. In DNA form, the CDR3 reads TGCAGCGTTGAAACCACAGGACGGAATGGCTACACCTTC.

This clone appeared a single time. This sequence joins TRBV18 and TRBJ2-2; TRBD1 matches 8 bases. V gave up 4 bases and J gave up 1 base; unmatched junction bases: 2. The CDR3 has 15 amino acids. CDR1 is KGHSH, CDR2 LQKENI, per germline. CDR3: CASSRGTGNTGELFF. DNA of the CDR3: TGTGCCAGCTCACGGGGGACAGGGAACACCGGGGAGCTGTTTTTT.

The J gene is TRBJ2-3, the V gene TRBV19; a possible D gene is TRBD1 (8 bases). From germline, CDR1 is LNHDA and CDR2 SQIVND (reference sequence). The CDR3 loop spans 18 amino acids. The germline V and J ends were trimmed by 5 bases and 8 bases, with 29 bases remaining between them. CDR3 coding DNA: TGTGCCAGTAGTCACCAGGGGGCTAGCGGCCTCCTCCTTGGTACGCAGTATTTT. This encodes CASSHQGASGLLLGTQYF.

This chain uses TRBV29-1 with TRBJ1-4; D is possibly TRBD1 (5 bases). Trimming pared 6 bases from V and 3 bases from J, leaving 17 bases between. Germline CDR1 is SQVTM and CDR2 is ANQGSEA. The CDR3 is 15 residues long. CDR3 region: CSVAIGAGANEKLFF. The CDR3 region has the DNA TGCAGCGTCGCCATTGGGGCAGGAGCTAATGAAAAACTGTTTTTT.

CDR3 nucleotide sequence: TGTGCCAGCAGCTTGGGACTAGCGGGAGGTTACGAGCAGTACTTC. Its protein product is CASSLGLAGGYEQYF. V gene TRBV11-2 combines with J gene TRBJ2-7; 15 positions agree with TRBD2. CDR1 SGHAT and CDR2 FQNNGV come from the germline V gene. The CDR3 contains 15 residues. Trimming at V came to 3 bases and at J to 4 bases, leaving 1 base not matched to a gene.

The rearrangement uses TRBV6-5 and TRBJ2-7, with D uncertain. V lost 1 base and J 0 bases, leaving 10 bases between the germline ends. Germline CDR1 MNHEY, CDR2 SVGAGI. This CDR3 has 15 amino acids. The CDR3 sequence is CASSYLPRSSYEQYF. The CDR3, as DNA: TGTGCCAGCAGTTACTTGCCCCGCAGCTCCTACGAGCAGTACTTC.

This chain connects TRBV3-1 (or the pseudogene TRBV3-2) to TRBJ1-2; D is unclear. CDR1 is LGHDT, CDR2 YNNKEL, per germline (reference sequence). V lost 0 bases and J 5 bases, leaving 16 bases between the germline ends. CDR3 length: 16 amino acids. CDR3 protein: CASSQEALGAGYGYTF. The CDR3 DNA sequence: TGTGCCAGCAGCCAAGAAGCCCTCGGTGCTGGGTATGGCTACACCTTC.

Points on this clone: In the same sample, other DNA sequences code for this CDR3. This sequence joins TRBV5-1 and TRBJ1-1, with D uncertain. CDR3 size: 14 residues. Per the germline V gene, CDR1 is SGHRS and CDR2 is YFSETQ. Trimming left V 0 bases short and J 0 bases short, with 6 bases between. The CDR3: CASSLADLNTEAFF. The CDR3 region has the DNA TGCGCCAGCAGCTTGGCGGATTTGAACACTGAAGCTTTCTTT.

The V call is TRBV7-9, the J call TRBJ2-1; D remains unclear. CDR1 SEHNR and CDR2 FQNEAQ come from the germline V gene (reference sequence). Trimming left V 8 bases short and J 4 bases short, with 9 bases between. The CDR3 extends over 12 amino acids. CDR3: CASELRYNEQFF. In DNA form, the CDR3 reads TGTGCCAGCGAACTAAGGTACAATGAGCAGTTCTTC.

V gene TRBV11-2 combines with J gene TRBJ2-2; D gene unclear. CDR3 size: 12 residues. Germline assignment: CDR1 SGHAT and CDR2 FQNNGV. The V and J ends lost 5 bases and 3 bases respectively, with 4 bases between them. CDR3: CASSPDTGELFF. CDR3 bases: TGTGCCAGCAGCCCAGACACCGGGGAGCTGTTTTTT.

The CDR3 is CASSTGTGYGYTF. In DNA form, the CDR3 reads TGTGCCAGCAGTACCGGGACCGGCTATGGCTACACCTTC. The rearrangement links TRBV5-6 to TRBJ1-2, with D tentatively TRBD1 (5 bases). V lost 5 bases to trimming and J lost 4 bases, with 12 bases between them. Germline assignment: CDR1 SGHDT and CDR2 YYEEEE. This CDR3 is built from 13 residues.

This chain joins TRBV19 and TRBJ2-1; TRBD2 aligns across 7 bases. Germline CDR1 reads LNHDA; CDR2 reads SQIVND (reference sequence). With V trimmed by 4 bases and J by 5 bases, 5 bases remained unmatched. The CDR3 has 14 amino acids. The CDR3 DNA sequence: TGTGCCAGTAGTAACCGCGGGGGAAACAATGAGCAGTTCTTC. Translated: CASSNRGGNNEQFF.

CDR3 in amino acids: CASSPSRGYTF. For the CDR3, the DNA is TGTGCCAGCAGCCCCTCGAGGGGCTACACCTTC. The V and J genes are TRBV9 and TRBJ1-2; D is undetermined. This CDR3 spans 11 amino acids. Germline CDR1 SGDLS, CDR2 YYNGEE. V was shortened by 4 bases and J by 8 bases, with 9 bases between the two germline ends.